The 5 T cell receptor beta chains below come from one sample, sequenced in a study of a mutant IDH1 vaccine in newly diagnosed glioma. Noted time point: week 11, during vaccination. Each vaccine dose was 300 ug of mutant IDH1 20-mer peptide, with topical imiquimod. For these TCRs, the target antigens are not known. Sequencing was performed with immunoSEQ multiplex PCR; in TCRdb, only in-frame clones are kept and a portion is missing. The table shows 20,000 to 25,000 clones, with about three quarters occurring only once. This material consisted of peripheral blood mononuclear cells (PBMCs), taken from a glioma patient whose treatment included an IDH1 peptide vaccine. All receptors derive from a man younger than 35 with glioma. Some clones in this sample may be carry-over from other donors' samples.

This clone was detected once. V and J are TRBV9 and TRBJ1-4; TRBD1 matches 9 bases. Germline trimming cut 3 bases from V and 0 bases from J; bases unmatched to any gene: 9. Germline lookup yields CDR1 SGDLS and CDR2 YYNGEE. This CDR3 spans 18 amino acids. Here the CDR3 reads CASSDPDRGIATNEKLFF. CDR3 DNA: TGTGCCAGCAGCGATCCCGACAGGGGGATTGCAACTAATGAAAAACTGTTTTTT.

The CDR3 DNA is TGTGCCAGCAAGGTCGGACTAGCGGGAGAAAAGTACTTC. This translates into CASKVGLAGEKYF. V and J are TRBV13 and TRBJ2-7, with 13 bases matching TRBD2. The V gene's germline CDR1 is PRHDT and CDR2 FYEKMQ (reference sequence). CDR3 length: 13 amino acids. V shed 7 bases and J 11 bases; nucleotides not matched to a gene: 8.

J is TRBJ1-5 and V is TRBV7-9; 8 bases are a match to TRBD1. The germline V gene encodes CDR1 SEHNR and CDR2 FQNEAQ (reference sequence). This CDR3 region has 15 residues. With V trimmed by 5 bases and J by 8 bases, 11 bases remained unmatched. In DNA form, the CDR3 reads TGTGCCAGCAGCCAGTCGACAGGGGCTATTGAGCCCCAGCATTTT. Protein sequence: CASSQSTGAIEPQHF.

This sequence joins TRBV4-2 and TRBJ2-2; 9 nucleotides line up with TRBD1. V was pared by 3 bases and J by 5 bases, with 4 bases of the junction left unmatched. The CDR3 is made up of 15 amino acids. CDR1 LGHNA and CDR2 YNFKEQ come from the germline V gene. The CDR3 nucleotides read TGTGCCAGCAGCCAGGGACAGGGCAAAACCGGGGAGCTGTTTTTT. Translated, it gives CASSQGQGKTGELFF.

V and J are TRBV5-4 and TRBJ1-2, with D uncertain. Looked up from germline, CDR1 is SGHNT and CDR2 is YYREEE (reference sequence). The V end lost 0 bases, the J end lost 4 bases, and 13 bases lay between the germline ends. The CDR3 has 15 residues. The CDR3 sequence is CASSLAGPGAYGYTF. The DNA of the CDR3 is TGTGCCAGCAGCTTGGCCGGTCCGGGTGCCTATGGCTACACCTTC.